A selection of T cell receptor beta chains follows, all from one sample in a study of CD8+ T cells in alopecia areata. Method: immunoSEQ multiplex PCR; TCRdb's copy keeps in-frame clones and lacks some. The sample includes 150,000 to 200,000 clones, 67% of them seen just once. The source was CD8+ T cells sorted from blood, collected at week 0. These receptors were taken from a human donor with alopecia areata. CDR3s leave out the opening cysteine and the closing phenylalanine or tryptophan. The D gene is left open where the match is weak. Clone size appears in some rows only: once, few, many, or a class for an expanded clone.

CDR3aa: ASASTDTQY; abundance: .; j_gene: TRBJ2-3; v_gene: TRBV6-6; d_gene: .
CDR3aa: ASNGVFNQPQH; abundance: .; j_gene: TRBJ1-5; v_gene: TRBV5-1; d_gene: .
CDR3aa: ASSLGQAQETQY; abundance: .; j_gene: TRBJ2-5; v_gene: TRBV27; d_gene: TRBD1
CDR3aa: ASSYSGQGPYYGYT; abundance: .; j_gene: TRBJ1-2; v_gene: TRBV6-5; d_gene: TRBD1
CDR3aa: SVQSRSGYEQY; abundance: .; j_gene: TRBJ2-7; v_gene: TRBV29-1; d_gene: .
CDR3aa: ASSGYGEGYGYT; abundance: .; j_gene: TRBJ1-2; v_gene: TRBV27; d_gene: .
CDR3aa: ASSYGFNQPQH; abundance: .; j_gene: TRBJ1-5; v_gene: TRBV6-5; d_gene: .
CDR3aa: ASKTGGRDEQY; abundance: .; j_gene: TRBJ2-7; v_gene: TRBV2; d_gene: TRBD1
CDR3aa: ACRGITNTGELF; abundance: once; j_gene: TRBJ2-2; v_gene: TRBV6-5; d_gene: .
CDR3aa: AIRTGSTEAF; abundance: .; j_gene: TRBJ1-1; v_gene: TRBV19; d_gene: TRBD1
CDR3aa: ASRYGTNSPLH; abundance: .; j_gene: TRBJ1-6; v_gene: TRBV5-6; d_gene: .
CDR3aa: ASGLVPSGGNIDEQY; abundance: .; j_gene: TRBJ2-7; v_gene: TRBV12-5; d_gene: TRBD2
CDR3aa: ASTRIRVYNEQF; abundance: .; j_gene: TRBJ2-1; v_gene: TRBV13; d_gene: .
CDR3aa: SVPGTDLYGYT; abundance: few; j_gene: TRBJ1-2; v_gene: TRBV29-1; d_gene: TRBD1
CDR3aa: ASSSITGIQYNEQF; abundance: few; j_gene: TRBJ2-1; v_gene: TRBV6-9; d_gene: .
CDR3aa: ASSLVVGPF; abundance: few; j_gene: TRBJ1-1; v_gene: TRBV11-2; d_gene: .
CDR3aa: ASGPPGNTIY; abundance: .; j_gene: TRBJ1-3; v_gene: TRBV12-5; d_gene: .
CDR3aa: ASSLGFGTGSGNTIY; abundance: .; j_gene: TRBJ1-3; v_gene: TRBV11-2; d_gene: TRBD1
CDR3aa: ASRRTSGGNTGELF; abundance: .; j_gene: TRBJ2-2; v_gene: TRBV2; d_gene: TRBD2
CDR3aa: ASSKVLETSTDTQY; abundance: once; j_gene: TRBJ2-3; v_gene: TRBV27; d_gene: .
CDR3aa: ASSSLGRGQF; abundance: .; j_gene: TRBJ2-1; v_gene: TRBV25-1; d_gene: .
CDR3aa: ASSQERQGAQPQH; abundance: .; j_gene: TRBJ1-5; v_gene: TRBV4-1; d_gene: TRBD1
CDR3aa: AWSVGVGYT; abundance: .; j_gene: TRBJ1-2; v_gene: TRBV30; d_gene: .
CDR3aa: ASSEYRVSPTQETQY; abundance: .; j_gene: TRBJ2-5; v_gene: TRBV25-1; d_gene: .
CDR3aa: ASSGQRNEQF; abundance: few; j_gene: TRBJ2-1; v_gene: TRBV6-1; d_gene: .
CDR3aa: ASSKTGAGNQPQH; abundance: few; j_gene: TRBJ1-5; v_gene: TRBV7-9; d_gene: .
CDR3aa: ATSRQPPRTSTDTQY; abundance: once; j_gene: TRBJ2-3; v_gene: TRBV15; d_gene: .
CDR3aa: ASSLELAVWEQY; abundance: .; j_gene: TRBJ2-7; v_gene: TRBV5-6; d_gene: .
CDR3aa: ASQDSYYGYT; abundance: .; j_gene: TRBJ1-2; v_gene: TRBV2; d_gene: .
CDR3aa: ASPLGGTGAPRGTEAF; abundance: .; j_gene: TRBJ1-1; v_gene: TRBV25-1; d_gene: TRBD1
CDR3aa: ASSTVAGALGDIAGGYEQY; abundance: .; j_gene: TRBJ2-7; v_gene: TRBV21-1; d_gene: .
CDR3aa: SVLRLDRTNTGELF; abundance: .; j_gene: TRBJ2-2; v_gene: TRBV29-1; d_gene: .